The sequence of this T cell receptor beta chain was determined in a study of identical twins. Regarding the study as a whole: Out-of-frame sharing of TCR alpha in monozygotic twins was underestimated by models. Sequences that were out-of-frame, alpha and twin-shared displayed an excess of low generation probability.

V gave up 0 bases and J gave up 4 bases, with 11 bases separating them. This CDR3 spans 16 amino acids. CDR1 SGHRS and CDR2 YFSETQ come from the germline V gene. The sample holds many counts of this clonotype. As yet, its antigen is unknown. The donors were all healthy and Caucasian. A universal primer site was incorporated via template switching, and the cDNA contained unique molecular identifiers. One entry per CDR3 protein, called by TCRdb with MiXCR from the 5' RACE reads. The profile shows about 100,000 distinct CDR3 sequences, 5.9% of them singletons. The sequenced sample was memory T cells sorted from blood. The TCR originated in a woman between 45 and 65 years old in good health. The V gene is TRBV5-1, the J gene TRBJ1-6; tentative D call: TRBD1 (5 bases). CDR3 DNA sequence: TGCGCCAGCAGCTTGGTCCGACAGCATTATAATTCACCCCTCCACTTT. Translated: CASSLVRQHYNSPLHF.